The TCR beta chain under discussion was sequenced for a study of T cell repertoires in cytomegalovirus infection. Germline CDR1 is SQVTM and CDR2 is ANQGSEA. The CDR3 extends over 12 amino acids. With 6 bases clipped from V and 4 bases from J, the junction kept 2 bases outside the gene matches. TCRdb redid the calling of the reads with MiXCR, one entry per CDR3 protein. The top ten clones hold 18% of a sample with about 740,000 distinct CDR3 sequences, around a third of them seen once. Note on this clonotype: Its target is not known.

The sample here was cultured PBMCs, taken from culture after CMV antigen stimulation. The sequence came from a human donor in good health (CMV status not recorded). Some clones in this sample may be carry-over from other donors' samples. V and J are TRBV29-1 and TRBJ2-7; the match to TRBD1 covers 11 bases. The CDR3 bases are TGCAGCGTGGGACAGGGGGGGTACGAGCAGTACTTC. It yields the protein CSVGQGGYEQYF.